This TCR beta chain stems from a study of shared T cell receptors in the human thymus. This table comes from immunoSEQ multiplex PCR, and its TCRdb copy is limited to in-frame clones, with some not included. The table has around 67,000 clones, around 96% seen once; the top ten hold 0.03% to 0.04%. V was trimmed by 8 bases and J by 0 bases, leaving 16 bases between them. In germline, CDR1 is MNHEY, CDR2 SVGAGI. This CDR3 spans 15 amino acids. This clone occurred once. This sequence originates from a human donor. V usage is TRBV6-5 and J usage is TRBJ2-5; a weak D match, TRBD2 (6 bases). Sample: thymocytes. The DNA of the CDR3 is TGTGCCAGCGGGGCTCGTATAGCGGACCAAGAGACCCAGTACTTC. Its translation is CASGARIADQETQYF.